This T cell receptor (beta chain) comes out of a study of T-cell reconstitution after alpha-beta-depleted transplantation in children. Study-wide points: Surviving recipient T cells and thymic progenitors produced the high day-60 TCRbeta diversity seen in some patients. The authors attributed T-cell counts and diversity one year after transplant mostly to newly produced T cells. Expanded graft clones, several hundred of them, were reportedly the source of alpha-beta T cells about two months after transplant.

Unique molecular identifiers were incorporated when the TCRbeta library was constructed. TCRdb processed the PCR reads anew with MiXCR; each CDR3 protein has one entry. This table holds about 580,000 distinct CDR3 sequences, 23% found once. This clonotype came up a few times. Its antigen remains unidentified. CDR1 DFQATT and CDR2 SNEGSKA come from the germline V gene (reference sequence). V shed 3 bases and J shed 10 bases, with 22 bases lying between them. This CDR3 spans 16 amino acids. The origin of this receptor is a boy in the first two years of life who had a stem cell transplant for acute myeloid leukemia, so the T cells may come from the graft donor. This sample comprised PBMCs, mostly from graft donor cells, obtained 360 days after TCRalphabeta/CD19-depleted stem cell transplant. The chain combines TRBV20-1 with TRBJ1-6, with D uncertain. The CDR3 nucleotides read TGCAGTGCTAGTGGGCAAAACGGCCTTAGTAGGTCACCCCTCCACTTT. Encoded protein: CSASGQNGLSRSPLHF.